What follows are 16 T cell receptor beta chains derived from one specimen sequenced in a study of CD8+ T cells in alopecia areata. Treatment: oral pan-JAK inhibitor, 5-10 mg twice daily. TCR sequencing used cDNA made by reverse transcription of extracted RNA. Produced via immunoSEQ multiplex PCR; TCRdb's table is partial and in-frame only. The sample includes approximately 90,000 clones, about 71% of them seen just once. Sequences were derived from CD8+ T cells sorted from blood, sampled at approximately week 42, from a patient treated with tofacitinib. Receptors were obtained from a human donor with alopecia areata.

This chain connects TRBV19 to TRBJ2-3; D may be TRBD1 (6 bases). Germline V gives CDR1 LNHDA, CDR2 SQIVND (reference sequence). This CDR3 contains 16 residues. V dropped 6 bases and J dropped 0 bases, with 16 bases sitting between them. The CDR3 region has the DNA TGTGCCAGTAGGCTGTCTTGGGGGCTGAGCACAGATACGCAGTATTTT. Amino acids: CASRLSWGLSTDTQYF.

The rearrangement links TRBV11-2 to TRBJ2-7, with 10 bases that match TRBD1. CDR1 and CDR2 (germline): SGHAT, FQNNGV. Unmatched junction bases numbered 6, after V lost 5 bases and J lost 2 bases. The CDR3 consists of 15 residues. The CDR3 spells CASSPGQGGAYEQYF. CDR3 nucleotides: TGTGCCAGCAGCCCCGGACAGGGGGGGGCCTACGAGCAGTACTTC.

The chain is built from TRBV4-3 and TRBJ2-1; 9 nucleotides align to TRBD2. V dropped 4 bases and J dropped 9; count of bases not matched to a gene: 10. Germline CDR1 and CDR2: LGHNA and YSLEER. There are 15 residues in the CDR3. This CDR3 is CASSLRLADGGEQFF. In DNA, the CDR3 is TGCGCCAGCAGCCTCCGACTAGCGGACGGCGGTGAGCAGTTCTTC.

The chain is built from TRBV7-6 and TRBJ2-3, with 10 bases aligning to TRBD2. The CDR3 runs to 15 residues. Trimming at V came to 5 bases and at J to 1 base, leaving 3 bases not matched to a gene. Germline V lookup: CDR1 SGHVS, CDR2 FNYEAQ. The CDR3 region is CASSRTSGGTDTQYF. Written as DNA, the CDR3 is TGTGCCAGCAGCCGTACTAGCGGGGGCACAGATACGCAGTATTTT.

The chain links TRBV13 to TRBJ2-3, with D perhaps matching TRBD2 (6 bases). This CDR3 spans 18 amino acids. Germline CDR1 and CDR2: PRHDT and FYEKMQ (reference sequence). V shed 0 bases and J shed 1 base, with 17 bases lying between them. CDR3 in DNA: TGTGCCAGCAGCTTAGGTAGACGGGGACTTGGGGGCACAGATACGCAGTATTTT. Translating gives CASSLGRRGLGGTDTQYF.

The chain carries TRBV2 and TRBJ1-5, with a possible D match to TRBD1 (5 bases). This CDR3 is built from 18 residues. V was clipped by 8 bases and J by 0 bases, with 23 bases between them. CDR1 is SNHLY, CDR2 FYNNEI, per germline. The CDR3, as DNA: TGTGCCAGCGCGGAGGGGATAGCGGCAGTTCGTAGCAATCAGCCCCAGCATTTT. Amino acids: CASAEGIAAVRSNQPQHF.

The rearrangement links TRBV7-2 to TRBJ2-3; a weak D match, TRBD2 (6 bases). The V gene lost 3 bases and the J gene lost 1 base, with 11 bases spanning the gap. There are 15 residues in the CDR3. The germline gives CDR1 SGHTA, CDR2 FQGNSA. CDR3 DNA: TGTGCCAGCAGCTTGGGAGAGCGGGGCACAGATACGCAGTATTTT. It is translated as CASSLGERGTDTQYF. Full variable domain (remainder filled in from reference TRBV7-2 and TRBJ2-3): GAGVSQSPSNKVTEKGKDVELRCDPISGHTALYWYRQSLGQGLEFLIYFQGNSAPDKSGLPSDRFSAERTGGSVSTLTIQRTQQEDSAVYLCASSLGERGTDTQYFGPGTRLTVL.

The chain joins TRBV9 to TRBJ2-1, with D possibly called TRBD1 or TRBD2 (6 bases each). CDR1 and CDR2 from the germline V gene are SGDLS and YYNGEE. Trimming removed 0 bases from V and 6 bases from J, with 13 bases in between. The CDR3 length is 15 residues. The DNA of the CDR3 is TGTGCCAGCAGCGTAGGATGGGGGGCAGGCAATGAGCAGTTCTTC. Translating it yields CASSVGWGAGNEQFF.

Remarks on this clone: The junction shows a germline mismatch at one end, possibly a read error. Other DNA sequences in this sample translate to the same CDR3. The genes are TRBV15 and TRBJ2-7, with TRBD1 matching over 9 bases. CDR1 is LNHNV and CDR2 is YYDKDF in the germline V gene (reference sequence). The CDR3 contains 13 residues. The CDR3 DNA follows: TGTGCCACCAGCAGGGACAGGGGTCACGAGCAATACTTC. It encodes CATSRDRGHEQYF.

The genes are TRBV27 and TRBJ1-2; 10 bases match TRBD1. The germline V gene encodes CDR1 MNHEY and CDR2 SMNVEV (reference sequence). The CDR3 spans 16 residues. V shed 2 bases and J 2 bases; nucleotides not matched to a gene: 5. The CDR3 here is CASSLTAGQGNYGYTF. Written as DNA, the CDR3 is TGTGCCAGCAGTTTAACCGCGGGACAGGGGAACTATGGCTACACCTTC.

The chain is built from TRBV29-1 and TRBJ2-5, with 7 bases lining up with TRBD1. This CDR3 has 14 residues. Trimming took 4 bases from V and 3 from J; bases not matched to a gene: 8. Germline V gene sequence: CDR1 SQVTM, CDR2 ANQGSEA. CDR3 region: CSVVPTGLEETQYF. CDR3 DNA: TGCAGCGTTGTCCCGACAGGGCTCGAAGAGACCCAGTACTTC.

This chain links TRBV5-6 with TRBJ2-5; 7 nucleotides match TRBD1. The germline CDR1 and CDR2 sequences are SGHDT and YYEEEE. V shed 2 bases, J shed 4 bases, and the junction held 8 bases outside the gene matches. This CDR3 contains 15 residues. DNA for the CDR3: TGTGCCAGCAGCTTTGACAGGGTTAAGGTAGAGACCCAGTACTTC. Encoded protein: CASSFDRVKVETQYF.

The CDR3 nucleotides are TGTGCCAGCAGCTACACTCCGAGTAGAGAGACCCAGTACTTC. Its protein product is CASSYTPSRETQYF. The rearrangement links TRBV6-5 to TRBJ2-5; D remains ambiguous. V dropped 6 bases and J dropped 4 bases, with 15 bases sitting between them. Per the germline V gene, CDR1 is MNHEY and CDR2 is SVGAGI. The CDR3 is 14 amino acids.

The chain uses TRBV7-6 and TRBJ2-7; a weak D match, TRBD1 (6 bases). The CDR3 consists of 14 residues. V lost 3 bases and J lost 3, with 12 bases in between. Germline V gene sequence: CDR1 SGHVS, CDR2 FNYEAQ. The CDR3 sequence: CASSLTRGNYEQYF. The CDR3 nucleotides are TGTGCCAGCAGCTTGACAAGGGGGAACTACGAGCAGTACTTC.

This clone occurred a few times. The rearrangement links TRBV6-5 to TRBJ2-7, with 8 bases fitting TRBD1. The germline V gene has CDR1 MNHEY and CDR2 SVGAGI. This CDR3 comprises 14 residues. V was clipped by 5 bases and J by 2 bases; unmatched bases: 5. CDR3: CASSLTGEAYEQYF. The CDR3 DNA follows: TGTGCCAGCAGTCTGACAGGGGAAGCCTACGAGCAGTACTTC.

The rearrangement uses TRBV5-5 and TRBJ1-1; D uncertain. The CDR3 is 13 amino acids. V was pared by 1 base and J by 1 base, with 5 bases between. The V gene's germline CDR1 is SGHKS and CDR2 YYEKEE (reference sequence). CDR3 residues: CASSLSRNTEAFF. DNA for the CDR3: TGTGCCAGCAGCTTGTCTCGGAACACTGAAGCTTTCTTT.